This TCR beta chain was sequenced during a study of shared clonotypes between healthy human individuals. General observations from the study: On the whole, naive subsets had larger estimated richness than memory subsets had.

In the case of this clone: Antigen unknown. The same CDR3 can be traced to other DNA sequences in this sample.

In the source study's methods: Junction-only sequences without quality scores were provided by ImmunoSEQ, so filtering was different. TCRdb keeps only in-frame clones here, not all; method: immunoSEQ multiplex PCR. Clone size and V and J calls were adopted from that table, with D and trimming inferred from the DNA. Of nearly 2 million clones listed, roughly 95% are singletons. CD45RO-negative, CCR7-positively selected cells formed the naive CD8 fraction, excluding terminally differentiated effector memory CD45RA+ cells. The sequence was collected from a man younger than 35 in good health. Sequenced: naive CD8+ T cells sorted from blood.

The CDR3 spells CASSPTGSNQPQHF. The CDR3, as DNA: TGTGCCAGCAGCCCCACGGGGAGCAATCAGCCCCAGCATTTT. The rearrangement links TRBV9 to TRBJ1-5; D gene unclear. Germline loops: CDR1 SGDLS, CDR2 YYNGEE. V lost 4 bases and J lost 1, with 9 bases in between. The CDR3 spans 14 residues.